The 9 T cell receptor beta chains presented below share a single source sample, sequenced in a study of cytomegalovirus exposure and HLA in healthy donors. Both 60 Vbeta primers and 13 Jbeta primers went into the PCR. Sequencing used immunoSEQ multiplex PCR; TCRdb keeps in-frame clones, though not all of them. Here the sample spans about 150,000 clones, 75% to 90% being singletons. The sample taken for sequencing was PBMCs. The receptors here all came from a woman in her late teens or twenties in good health and CMV-seronegative.

The chain recombines TRBV6-5 with TRBJ2-1; D gene uncertain. Per the germline V gene, CDR1 is MNHEY and CDR2 is SVGAGI. Trimming removed 5 bases from V and 5 bases from J, with 13 bases in between. This CDR3 has 14 residues. CDR3 sequence reads: CASSTTARHNEQFF. The CDR3 nucleotides read TGTGCCAGCAGTACTACCGCGCGGCACAATGAGCAGTTCTTC.

The V and J genes are TRBV10-3 and TRBJ2-1; maybe TRBD1 (6 bases). V was pared by 4 bases and J by 7 bases, with 14 bases between. The germline V gene encodes CDR1 ENHRY and CDR2 SYGVKD. The CDR3 sequence is 14 residues long. The CDR3 coding sequence is TGTGCCATCAGTGGGGGTGGGGGCCTAAATGAGCAGTTCTTC. It translates to CAISGGGGLNEQFF.

The V call is TRBV6-1, the J call TRBJ2-7; 14 bases are shared with TRBD2. The CDR3 has 15 residues. After removal of 7 bases from V and 4 bases from J, the junction contained 6 bases not matched to a gene. CDR1 is MNHNS, CDR2 SASEGT, per germline. The CDR3 loop reads CASIFGTSGSYEQYF. Here the CDR3 DNA reads TGTGCCAGCATTTTCGGGACTAGCGGGAGTTACGAGCAGTACTTC.

V gene TRBV30 combines with J gene TRBJ2-3; 7 bases match TRBD2. This CDR3 region has 16 residues. CDR1 and CDR2 (germline): GTSNPN, SVGIG (reference sequence). The junction had 11 bases not matched to a gene; V was cut back by 4 bases and J by 1 base. CDR3 bases: TGTGCCTGGATGAGGATATACCGGGGGGGCACAGATACGCAGTATTTT. It translates to CAWMRIYRGGTDTQYF.

J is TRBJ1-2 and V is TRBV27, with 8 positions matching TRBD1. The CDR3 spans 13 residues. J was trimmed by 7 bases and V by 2 bases; bases with no gene match: 3. In germline, CDR1 is MNHEY, CDR2 SMNVEV (reference sequence). DNA of the CDR3: TGTGCCAGCAGTTTAATCGGGACAGGTGGCTACACCTTC. This translates into CASSLIGTGGYTF.

The chain carries TRBV6-6 and TRBJ1-2; possible D gene TRBD1, 6 bases. Germline CDR1 reads MNHNY; CDR2 reads SVGAGI (reference sequence). CDR3 length: 15 residues. V was clipped by 2 bases and J by 7 bases, with 17 bases between them. CDR3 sequence reads: CASSYKNRDQSGYTF. The CDR3 DNA is TGTGCCAGCAGTTACAAGAACAGGGATCAAAGTGGCTACACCTTC.

This chain connects TRBV10-3 to TRBJ2-1; 16 nucleotides line up with TRBD2. Germline V lookup: CDR1 ENHRY, CDR2 SYGVKD. This CDR3 spans 17 amino acids. The ends lost 0 bases at V and 7 bases at J; junction bases unmatched: 3. The CDR3 loop reads CAISESTGLAGGNEQFF. In DNA, the CDR3 is TGTGCCATCAGTGAGTCGACGGGACTAGCGGGAGGGAATGAGCAGTTCTTC.

The chain couples TRBV4-2 to TRBJ2-1; 12 bases map to TRBD2. CDR3 length: 16 residues. The V gene end was trimmed by 1 base and the J gene end by 7 bases; junction bases not matched to a gene: 5. CDR1 LGHNA and CDR2 YNFKEQ come from the germline V gene. The chain's CDR3 is CASSQGLAGVRNEQFF. The DNA of the CDR3 is TGTGCCAGCAGCCAAGGACTAGCGGGAGTACGTAATGAGCAGTTCTTC.

The CDR3: CASSPTSGSYNEQFF. The CDR3 DNA sequence: TGTGCCAGCTCACCAACTAGCGGGAGCTACAATGAGCAGTTCTTC. This chain links TRBV18 with TRBJ2-1; 11 positions match TRBD2. CDR3 length: 15 residues. CDR1 is KGHSH and CDR2 is LQKENI in the germline V gene. Trimming cost V 2 bases and J 3 bases; bases outside gene matches: 0.